Presented here are 6 T cell receptor beta chains from one specimen sequenced in a study of CD8+ T cells in alopecia areata. Following RNA extraction, reverse transcription yielded cDNA that acted as the sequencing template. Profiled with immunoSEQ multiplex PCR; TCRdb holds only in-frame clones, not every one. This sample has 150,000 or so clones, with about 60% found just once. The material was CD4+ T cells sorted from blood, obtained at week 0. The receptors originated from a human donor with alopecia areata.

Here the CDR3 DNA reads TGTGCCAGCAGCTTAGCTCAGGGCCGCTACGAGCAGTACTTC. This translates into CASSLAQGRYEQYF. The chain uses TRBV7-8 and TRBJ2-7; D might be TRBD1 (5 bases). The V gene lost 0 bases and the J gene lost 3 bases, with 9 bases spanning the gap. The length of the CDR3 is 14 residues. Germline CDR1 and CDR2: SGHVS and FQNEAQ.

CDR3 in amino acids: CASSPPRGSVGSYNEQFF. DNA of the CDR3: TGTGCCAGCTCACCCCCCCGTGGGAGCGTAGGGTCCTACAATGAGCAGTTCTTC. This chain uses TRBV18 with TRBJ2-1; D may be TRBD2 (5 bases). This CDR3 is 18 amino acids long. Per germline, CDR1 KGHSH and CDR2 LQKENI. Between the trimmed V and J ends, which lost 3 bases and 1 base, there was a span of 19 bases.

The rearrangement uses TRBV5-4 and TRBJ2-3; D not certain. V was pared by 4 bases and J by 6 bases, with 6 bases between. The CDR3 has 11 residues. CDR1 and CDR2 from the germline V gene are SGHNT and YYREEE (reference sequence). CDR3 DNA: TGTGCCAGCAGCCCTGGTGATACGCAGTATTTT. This codes for CASSPGDTQYF.

The gene calls are TRBV10-3 and TRBJ2-5; a possible D gene is TRBD2 (5 bases). The CDR3 runs 14 residues. V was trimmed by 2 bases and J by 7 bases, leaving 14 bases between them. Germline CDR1 ENHRY, CDR2 SYGVKD. CDR3 residues: CAISERGIPGTQYF. The CDR3 DNA reads as TGTGCCATCAGTGAGCGGGGAATACCGGGGACCCAGTACTTC.

The genes are TRBV4-1 and TRBJ2-2, with 9 nucleotides matching TRBD2. Germline V gives CDR1 MGHRA, CDR2 YSYEKL. After removal of 0 bases from V and 3 bases from J, the junction contained 5 bases not matched to a gene. The CDR3 consists of 17 residues. In DNA form, the CDR3 reads TGCGCCAGCAGCCAAGATTACCTAGCGGGGCACACCGGGGAGCTGTTTTTT. Amino acids: CASSQDYLAGHTGELFF.

A few counts support this clone. The V call is TRBV10-3, the J call TRBJ2-3; no firm D call. Trimming shortened V by 2 bases and J by 1 base, and 13 bases separated the two germline ends. The germline V gene encodes CDR1 ENHRY and CDR2 SYGVKD. The CDR3 contains 16 residues. CDR3 DNA sequence: TGTGCCATCAGTGAGAGGATTTCGACCGGCACAGATACGCAGTATTTT. Translating gives CAISERISTGTDTQYF.